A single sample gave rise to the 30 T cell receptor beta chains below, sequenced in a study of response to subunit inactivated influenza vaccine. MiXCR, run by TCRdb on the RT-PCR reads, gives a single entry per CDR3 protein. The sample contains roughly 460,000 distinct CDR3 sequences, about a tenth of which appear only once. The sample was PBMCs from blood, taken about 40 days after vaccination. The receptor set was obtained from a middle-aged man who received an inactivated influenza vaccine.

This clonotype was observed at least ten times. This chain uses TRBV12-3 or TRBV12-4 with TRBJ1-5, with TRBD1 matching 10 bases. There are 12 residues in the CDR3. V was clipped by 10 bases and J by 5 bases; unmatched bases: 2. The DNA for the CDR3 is TGTGCCACCGGACAGGGGGATCAGCCCCAGCATTTT. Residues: CATGQGDQPQHF.

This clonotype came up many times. The CDR3 nucleotides read TGTGCCAGCAGTTTCCTGCTGGGAAAACAGTACTTC. It translates to CASSFLLGKQYF. The V call is TRBV12-3 or TRBV12-4, the J call TRBJ2-4; D gene uncertain. The CDR3 contains 12 residues. V gave up 3 bases and J gave up 13 bases, with 13 bases separating them.

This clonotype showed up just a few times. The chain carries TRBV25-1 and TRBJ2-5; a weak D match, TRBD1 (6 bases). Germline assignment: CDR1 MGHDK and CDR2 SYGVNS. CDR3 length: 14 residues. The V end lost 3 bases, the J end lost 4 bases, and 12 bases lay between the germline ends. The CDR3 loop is CASSESDSRETQYF. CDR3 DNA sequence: TGTGCCAGCAGTGAGTCGGACAGCCGAGAGACCCAGTACTTC.

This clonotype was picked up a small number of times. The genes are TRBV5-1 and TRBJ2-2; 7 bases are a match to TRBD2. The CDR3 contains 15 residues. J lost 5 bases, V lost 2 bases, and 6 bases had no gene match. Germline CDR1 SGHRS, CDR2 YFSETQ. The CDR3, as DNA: TGCGCCAGCAGCTTAACCGGGACTAAAACCGGGGAGCTGTTTTTT. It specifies CASSLTGTKTGELFF.

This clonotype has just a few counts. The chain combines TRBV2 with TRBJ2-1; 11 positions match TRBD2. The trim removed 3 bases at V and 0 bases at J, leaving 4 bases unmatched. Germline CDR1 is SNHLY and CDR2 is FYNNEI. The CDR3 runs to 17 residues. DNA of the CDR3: TGTGCCAGCAGTGACGGGCTAGCGGGAGGCTCCTACAATGAGCAGTTCTTC. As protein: CASSDGLAGGSYNEQFF.

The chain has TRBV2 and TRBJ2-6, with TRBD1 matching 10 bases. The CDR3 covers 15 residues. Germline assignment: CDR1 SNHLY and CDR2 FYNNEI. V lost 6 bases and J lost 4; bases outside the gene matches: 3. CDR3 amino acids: CASRGQGLGANVLTF. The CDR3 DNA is TGTGCCAGCAGGGGACAGGGGTTGGGGGCCAACGTCCTGACTTTC. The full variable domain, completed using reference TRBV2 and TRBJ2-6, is EPEVTQTPSHQVTQMGQEVILRCVPISNHLYFYWYRQILGQKVEFLVSFYNNEISEKSEIFDDQFSVERPDGSNFTLKIRSTKLEDSAMYFCASRGQGLGANVLTFGAGSRLTVL.

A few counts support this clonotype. The chain's CDR3 is CASSLAGYPGQYF. The CDR3 DNA reads as TGTGCCAGCAGCTTGGCAGGGTATCCTGGGCAGTACTTC. This chain uses TRBV5-6 with TRBJ2-7; D might be TRBD1 (5 bases). Between the trimmed V and J ends, which lost 0 bases and 9 bases, there was a span of 13 bases. This CDR3 is built from 13 residues. Germline V gives CDR1 SGHDT, CDR2 YYEEEE.

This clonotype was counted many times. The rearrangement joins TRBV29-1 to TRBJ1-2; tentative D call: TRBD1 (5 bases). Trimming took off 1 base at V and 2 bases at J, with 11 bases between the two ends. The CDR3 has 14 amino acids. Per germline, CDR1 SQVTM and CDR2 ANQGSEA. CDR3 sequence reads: CSVEGTSYNYGYTF. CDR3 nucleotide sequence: TGCAGCGTTGAAGGGACAAGTTACAACTATGGCTACACCTTC.

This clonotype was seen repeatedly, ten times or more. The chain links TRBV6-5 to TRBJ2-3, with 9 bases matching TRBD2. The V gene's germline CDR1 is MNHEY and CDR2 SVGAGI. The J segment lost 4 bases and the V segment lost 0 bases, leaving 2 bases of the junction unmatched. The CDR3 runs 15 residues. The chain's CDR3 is CASSYSSGSSDTQYF. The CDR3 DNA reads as TGTGCCAGCAGTTACTCTAGCGGGAGTTCAGATACGCAGTATTTT.

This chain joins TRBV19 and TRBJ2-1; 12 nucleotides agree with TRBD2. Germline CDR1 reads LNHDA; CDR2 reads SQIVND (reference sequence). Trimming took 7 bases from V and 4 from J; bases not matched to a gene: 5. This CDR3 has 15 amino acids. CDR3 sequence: CASTILAGGYNEQFF. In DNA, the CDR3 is TGTGCCAGTACCATCCTAGCGGGAGGGTACAATGAGCAGTTCTTC.

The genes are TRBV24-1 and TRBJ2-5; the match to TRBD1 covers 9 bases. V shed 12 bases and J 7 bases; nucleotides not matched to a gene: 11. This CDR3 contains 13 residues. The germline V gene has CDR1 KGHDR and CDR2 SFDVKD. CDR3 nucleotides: TGTGCCGCCGGGACAGGGATGGGAGGGACCCAGTACTTC. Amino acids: CAAGTGMGGTQYF.

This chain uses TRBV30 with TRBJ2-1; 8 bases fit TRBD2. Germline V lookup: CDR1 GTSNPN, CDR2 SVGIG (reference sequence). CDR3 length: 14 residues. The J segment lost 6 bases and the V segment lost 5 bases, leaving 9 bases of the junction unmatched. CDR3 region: CAWSARGGTNEQFF. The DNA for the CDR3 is TGTGCCTGGTCGGCCCGCGGGGGGACCAATGAGCAGTTCTTC.

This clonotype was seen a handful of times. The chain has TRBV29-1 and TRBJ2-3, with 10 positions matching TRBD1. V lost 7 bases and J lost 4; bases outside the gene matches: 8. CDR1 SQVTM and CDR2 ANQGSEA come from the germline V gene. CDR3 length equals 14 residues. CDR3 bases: TGCAGCGCAAGGACAGGGGGGTGGTCAGATACGCAGTATTTT. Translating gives CSARTGGWSDTQYF.

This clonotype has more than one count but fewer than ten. CDR3 in amino acids: CASSQSGGRGNQPQHF. The DNA of the CDR3 is TGTGCCAGCAGCCAAAGCGGGGGGCGAGGCAATCAGCCCCAGCATTTT. The chain employs TRBV4-2 and TRBJ1-5; D perhaps matches TRBD1 (6 bases). CDR1 LGHNA and CDR2 YNFKEQ come from the germline V gene. V was pared by 2 bases and J by 2 bases, with 13 bases between. The CDR3 has 16 residues.

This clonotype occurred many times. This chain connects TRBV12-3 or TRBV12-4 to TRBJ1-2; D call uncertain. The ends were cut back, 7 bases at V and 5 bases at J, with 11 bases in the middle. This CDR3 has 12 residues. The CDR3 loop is CASTLPGYGYTF. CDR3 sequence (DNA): TGTGCCAGCACCCTCCCGGGTTATGGCTACACCTTC.

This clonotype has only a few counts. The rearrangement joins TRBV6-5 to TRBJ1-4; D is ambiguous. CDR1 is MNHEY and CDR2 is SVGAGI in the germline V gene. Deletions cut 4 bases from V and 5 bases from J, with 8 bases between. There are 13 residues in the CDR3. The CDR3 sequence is CASSLTGNEKLFF. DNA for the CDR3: TGTGCCAGCAGTTTGACGGGGAATGAAAAACTGTTTTTT.

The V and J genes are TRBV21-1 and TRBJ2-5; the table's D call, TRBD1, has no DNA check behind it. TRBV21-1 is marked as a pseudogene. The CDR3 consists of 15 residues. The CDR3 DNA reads TGTGCCAGCAGCAGACCATTACAGGGTTTGGAGACCCAGTACTTC. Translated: CASSRPLQGLETQYF.

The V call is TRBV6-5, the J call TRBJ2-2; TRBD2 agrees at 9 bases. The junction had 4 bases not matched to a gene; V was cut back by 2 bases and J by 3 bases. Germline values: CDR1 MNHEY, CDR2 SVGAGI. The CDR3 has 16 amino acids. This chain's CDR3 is CASSYIAGVHTGELFF. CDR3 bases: TGTGCCAGCAGTTACATAGCGGGAGTGCACACCGGGGAGCTGTTTTTT.

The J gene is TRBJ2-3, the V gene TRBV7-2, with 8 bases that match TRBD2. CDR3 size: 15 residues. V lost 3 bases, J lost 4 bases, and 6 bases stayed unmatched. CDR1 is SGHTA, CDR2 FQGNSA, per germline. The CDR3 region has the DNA TGTGCCAGCAGCTTCCGGGGGGGAGGGGCAGATACGCAGTATTTT. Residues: CASSFRGGGADTQYF.

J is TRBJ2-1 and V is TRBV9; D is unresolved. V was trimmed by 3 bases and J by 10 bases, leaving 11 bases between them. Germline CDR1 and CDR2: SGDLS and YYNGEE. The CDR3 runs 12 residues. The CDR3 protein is CASSADLNEQFF. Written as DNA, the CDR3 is TGTGCCAGCAGCGCAGACTTGAACGAGCAGTTCTTC.

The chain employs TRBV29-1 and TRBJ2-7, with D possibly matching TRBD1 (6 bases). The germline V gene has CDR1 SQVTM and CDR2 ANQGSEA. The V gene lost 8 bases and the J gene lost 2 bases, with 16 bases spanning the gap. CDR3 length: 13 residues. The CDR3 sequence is CSIRGPRTYEQYF. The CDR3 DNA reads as TGCAGCATCAGGGGTCCTAGGACCTACGAGCAGTACTTC.

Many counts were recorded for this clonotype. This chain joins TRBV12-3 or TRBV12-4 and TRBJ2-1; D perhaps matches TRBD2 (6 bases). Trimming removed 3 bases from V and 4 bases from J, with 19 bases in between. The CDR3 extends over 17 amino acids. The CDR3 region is CASSFSLSGSLYNEQFF. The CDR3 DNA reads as TGTGCCAGCAGTTTCAGCCTCAGCGGGTCCCTATACAATGAGCAGTTCTTC.

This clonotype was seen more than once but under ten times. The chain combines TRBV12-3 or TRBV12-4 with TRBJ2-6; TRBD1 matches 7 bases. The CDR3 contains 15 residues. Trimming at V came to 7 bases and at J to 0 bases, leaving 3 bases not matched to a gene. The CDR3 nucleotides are TGTGCCAGCAACTGGGACAGCTCTGGGGCCAACGTCCTGACTTTC. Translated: CASNWDSSGANVLTF.

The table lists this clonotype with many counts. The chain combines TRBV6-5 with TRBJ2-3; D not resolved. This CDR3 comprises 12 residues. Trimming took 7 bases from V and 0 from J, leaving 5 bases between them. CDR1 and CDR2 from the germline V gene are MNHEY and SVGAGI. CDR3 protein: CASKTSTDTQYF. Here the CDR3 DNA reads TGTGCCAGCAAAACTAGCACAGATACGCAGTATTTT.

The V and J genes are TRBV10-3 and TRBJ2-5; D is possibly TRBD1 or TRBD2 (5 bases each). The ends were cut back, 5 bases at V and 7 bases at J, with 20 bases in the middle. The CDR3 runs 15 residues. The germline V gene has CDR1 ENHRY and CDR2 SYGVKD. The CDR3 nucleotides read TGTGCCATCAGTCTGCGAGGGACCCCCGGAGGGACCCAGTACTTC. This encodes CAISLRGTPGGTQYF.

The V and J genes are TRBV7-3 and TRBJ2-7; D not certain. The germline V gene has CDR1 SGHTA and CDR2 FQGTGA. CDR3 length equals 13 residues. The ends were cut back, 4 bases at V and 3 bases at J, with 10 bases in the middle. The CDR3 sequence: CASSSGWGYEQYF. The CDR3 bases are TGTGCCAGCAGCTCTGGTTGGGGCTACGAGCAGTACTTC.

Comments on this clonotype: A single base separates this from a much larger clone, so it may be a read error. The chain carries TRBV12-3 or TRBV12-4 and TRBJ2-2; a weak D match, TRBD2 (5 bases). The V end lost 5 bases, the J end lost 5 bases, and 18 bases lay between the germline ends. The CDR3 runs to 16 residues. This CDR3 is CASSLSGIGRTGELFF. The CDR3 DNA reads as TGTGCCAGCAGTCTCTCCGGGATAGGGCGTACCGGGGAGCTGTTTTTT.

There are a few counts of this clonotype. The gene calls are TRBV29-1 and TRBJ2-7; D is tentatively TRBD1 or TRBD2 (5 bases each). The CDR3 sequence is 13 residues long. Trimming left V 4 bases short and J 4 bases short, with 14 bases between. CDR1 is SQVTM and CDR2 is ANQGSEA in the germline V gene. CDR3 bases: TGCAGCGTTGCTAGGGGAGTAGGGTACGAGCAGTACTTC. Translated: CSVARGVGYEQYF.

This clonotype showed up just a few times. The CDR3 loop reads CASSLGTRGPETQYF. The DNA for the CDR3 is TGTGCCAGCAGCCTGGGGACGAGAGGCCCTGAGACCCAGTACTTC. V usage is TRBV7-7 and J usage is TRBJ2-5; D tentatively reads TRBD1 or TRBD2 (5 bases each). V was shortened by 5 bases and J by 5 bases, with 18 bases between the two germline ends. The CDR3 length is 15 residues. Germline CDR1 reads SSHAT; CDR2 reads FNYEAQ (reference sequence). The variable domain in full, completed from reference TRBV7-7 and TRBJ2-5, reads GAGVSQSPRYKVTKRGQDVTLRCDPISSHATLYWYQQALGQGPEFLTYFNYEAQPDKSGLPSDRFSAERPEGSISTLTIQRTEQRDSAMYRCASSLGTRGPETQYFGPGTRLLVL.

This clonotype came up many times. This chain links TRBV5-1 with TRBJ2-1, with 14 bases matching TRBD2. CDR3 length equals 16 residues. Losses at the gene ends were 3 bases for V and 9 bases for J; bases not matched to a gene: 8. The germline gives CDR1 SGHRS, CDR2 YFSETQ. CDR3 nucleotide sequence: TGCGCCAGCAGCTGGGGACTAGCGGGAGTTGATGGTGAGCAGTTCTTC. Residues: CASSWGLAGVDGEQFF.